This TCR beta chain was recorded in a study of T cells in Graves' hyperthyroidism and ophthalmopathy. Turning to the study itself: Peripheral blood collection took place at initial diagnosis, before any treatment.

The CDR3 length is 14 residues. With 5 bases removed from V and 4 bases from J, the gap between germline ends came to 13 bases. Points from the study as a whole: Blood also showed most of the thyroid clonotypes that were expanded above 0.001.

RNA transcripts yielded amplified TCR beta CDR3 regions. Researchers ran a first-round RT-PCR on the TCR CDR3 using the HTBI primer set. TCRdb re-called the multiplex PCR reads through MiXCR, storing one row per CDR3 protein. The profile shows around 420,000 distinct CDR3 sequences, roughly 15% of them singletons. This clonotype was seen at least ten times. Its antigen is still unknown. Sequencing input: blood. The chain joins TRBV12-3 or TRBV12-4 to TRBJ2-3; tentative D call: TRBD2 (6 bases). The origin of this receptor is a woman between 18 and 29 years old with Graves' hyperthyroidism. The CDR3 loop reads CASSPGSQPDTQYF. The CDR3 DNA reads as TGTGCCAGCAGTCCCGGGAGCCAGCCAGATACGCAGTATTTT.